This T cell receptor beta chain was identified in a study of blood T cell repertoires in COVID-19. At the level of the study: In each case, the material was cDNA or gDNA derived from T cells, B-cell-depleted T cells, or PBMCs.

The V and J ends lost 6 bases and 2 bases respectively, with 15 bases between them. Germline-derived CDR1 and CDR2 are SQVTM and ANQGSEA. The CDR3 extends over 14 amino acids. Participant age was roughly 18 to 95 years, and participants resided in about 25 US areas. Within 2 weeks of study entry, exposed participants had contacted a PCR-confirmed or clinician-diagnosed COVID-19 case. Sequencing used immunoSEQ multiplex PCR; TCRdb keeps in-frame clones, though not all of them. The sample yields about 140,000 clones, around 80% seen once. This receptor was identified in a man between 65 and 79 years old who had been exposed to COVID-19. V usage is TRBV29-1 and J usage is TRBJ2-3; D is ambiguous. The sequenced sample was PBMCs or T cells enriched from blood (not recorded which). In DNA, the CDR3 is TGCAGCGTCGAACTTTCCCCTTTCACAGATACGCAGTATTTT. Its translation is CSVELSPFTDTQYF.